This TCR beta chain was identified in a study of identical twins. The CDR3 length is 14 residues. The V gene's germline CDR1 is SGHTA and CDR2 FQGNSA. The V end lost 2 bases, the J end lost 5 bases, and 13 bases lay between the germline ends. This clonotype came up many times. Its matching antigen is unknown. TCRdb reanalysed the 5' RACE reads using MiXCR and keeps one entry per CDR3 protein. The sample shows around 160,000 distinct CDR3 sequences, roughly 3.3% of them seen only once. General study findings and limits: Fewer insertions marked abundant cord blood beta clonotypes; young adult naive trended weakly, memory not at all. The degree of excess twin sharing was weaker in beta out-of-frame sequences.

V and J are TRBV7-2 and TRBJ2-7; TRBD2 might be the D (6 bases). The specimen sequenced was memory T cells sorted from blood. The sequence was obtained from a man aged 18 to 30 in good health. The CDR3 bases are TGTGCCAGCAGCTTAAACAGCGGGCGAGACGAGCAGTACTTC. Its translation is CASSLNSGRDEQYF. Based on the CDR3 plus reference TRBV7-2 and TRBJ2-7, the full variable domain is GAGVSQSPSNKVTEKGKDVELRCDPISGHTALYWYRQSLGQGLEFLIYFQGNSAPDKSGLPSDRFSAERTGGSVSTLTIQRTQQEDSAVYLCASSLNSGRDEQYFGPGTRLTVT.